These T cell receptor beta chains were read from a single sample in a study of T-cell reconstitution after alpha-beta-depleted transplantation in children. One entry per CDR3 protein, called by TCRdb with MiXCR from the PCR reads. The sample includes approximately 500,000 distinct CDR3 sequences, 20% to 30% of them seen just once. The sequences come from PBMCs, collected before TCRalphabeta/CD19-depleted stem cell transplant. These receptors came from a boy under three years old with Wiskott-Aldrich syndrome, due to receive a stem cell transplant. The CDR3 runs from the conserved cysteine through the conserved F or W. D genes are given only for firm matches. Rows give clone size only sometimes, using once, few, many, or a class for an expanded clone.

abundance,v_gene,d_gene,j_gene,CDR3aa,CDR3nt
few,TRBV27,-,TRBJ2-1,CASSFLGRAKFF,TGTGCCAGCAGTTTCTTGGGACGGGCGAAGTTCTTC
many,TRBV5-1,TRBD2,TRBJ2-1,CASGTGRVNEQFF,TGCGCCAGCGGGACCGGGAGGGTCAATGAGCAGTTCTTC
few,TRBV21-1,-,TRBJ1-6,CASSKGIHRNSPLHF,TGTGCCAGCAGCAAAGGAATCCATAGGAATTCACCCCTCCACTTT
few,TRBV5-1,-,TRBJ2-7,CASSPLGGIEQYF,TGCGCCAGCAGCCCGTTAGGCGGGATCGAGCAGTACTTC
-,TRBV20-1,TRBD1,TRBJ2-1,CSANVGQGLYNEQFF,TGCAGTGCTAATGTGGGACAGGGTCTCTACAATGAGCAGTTCTTC
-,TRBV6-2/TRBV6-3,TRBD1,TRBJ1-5,CASTPDRAKAQHF,TGTGCCAGCACCCCGGACAGGGCCAAAGCCCAGCATTTT
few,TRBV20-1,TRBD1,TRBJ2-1,CSAQPGTGYNEQFF,TGCAGTGCTCAACCCGGGACAGGTTACAATGAGCAGTTCTTC
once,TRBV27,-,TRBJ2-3,CASRPGRSGVMSDTQYF,TGTGCCAGTAGACCGGGACGCTCGGGGGTAATGTCAGATACGCAGTATTTT
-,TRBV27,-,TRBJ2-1,CASSPTFSLSNEQFF,TGTGCCAGCAGTCCTACTTTCAGTTTGTCCAATGAGCAGTTCTTC
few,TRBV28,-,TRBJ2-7,CASSSPDGSSYEQYF,TGTGCCAGCAGTTCCCCGGACGGGAGCTCCTACGAGCAGTACTTC
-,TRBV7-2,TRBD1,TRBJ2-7,CASTRDSRTYEQYF,TGTGCCAGCACCCGGGACAGTAGAACCTACGAGCAGTACTTC
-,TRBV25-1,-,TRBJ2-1,CASSALALYNEQFF,TGTGCCAGCAGTGCTCTAGCCCTCTACAATGAGCAGTTCTTC
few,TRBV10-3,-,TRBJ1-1,CAISENRGFRAFF,TGTGCCATCAGTGAGAATAGGGGTTTTAGGGCTTTCTTT
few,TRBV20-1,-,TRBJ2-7,CSARGRGGSYEQYF,TGCAGTGCTAGAGGCAGGGGCGGCTCCTACGAGCAGTACTTC
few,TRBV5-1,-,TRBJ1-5,CASSLAGTSNQPQHF,TGCGCCAGCAGCTTGGCCGGAACCAGCAATCAGCCCCAGCATTTT
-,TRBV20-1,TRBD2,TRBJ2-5,CSARVASGKYGETQYF,TGCAGTGCTAGAGTGGCTAGCGGGAAGTACGGGGAGACCCAGTACTTC
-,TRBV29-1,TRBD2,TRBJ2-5,CSVEDRLAGVQETQYF,TGCAGCGTTGAAGATCGGCTAGCGGGAGTCCAAGAGACCCAGTACTTC
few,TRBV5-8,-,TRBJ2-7,CASSLQRNTNEQYF,TGTGCCAGCAGCTTACAGCGAAATACTAACGAGCAGTACTTC
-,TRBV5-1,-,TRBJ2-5,CASSFRANLQETQYF,TGCGCCAGCAGCTTTCGGGCGAATCTGCAAGAGACCCAGTACTTC
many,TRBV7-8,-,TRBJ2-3,CASSARGGFSTDTQYF,TGTGCCAGCAGCGCGAGGGGGGGGTTTAGCACAGATACGCAGTATTTT
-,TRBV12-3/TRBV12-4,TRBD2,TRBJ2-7,CASSLGLAGGRPEQYF,TGTGCCAGCAGTTTGGGACTAGCGGGAGGCAGGCCCGAGCAGTACTTC
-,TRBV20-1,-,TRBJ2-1,CSARARYNEQFF,TGCAGTGCTAGGGCCAGGTACAATGAGCAGTTCTTC
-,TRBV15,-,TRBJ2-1,CATSRELATLYNEQFF,TGTGCCACCAGCAGAGAACTAGCTACCCTATACAATGAGCAGTTCTTC
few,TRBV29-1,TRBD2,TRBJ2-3,CSVLTGGDDTQYF,TGCAGCGTCTTAACGGGAGGGGACGATACGCAGTATTTT
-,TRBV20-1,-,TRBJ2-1,CSARDPGDPYNEQFF,TGCAGTGCTAGAGATCCCGGGGACCCCTACAATGAGCAGTTCTTC
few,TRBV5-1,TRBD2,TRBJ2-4,CASSLRGRENIQYF,TGCGCCAGCAGCTTACGCGGGAGAGAAAACATTCAGTACTTC
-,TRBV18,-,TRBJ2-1,CASSFHSAFNEQFF,TGTGCCAGCTCCTTCCACAGCGCCTTCAATGAGCAGTTCTTC
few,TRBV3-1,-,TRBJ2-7,CASSQGGGEQYF,TGTGCCAGCAGCCAAGGGGGTGGAGAGCAGTACTTC
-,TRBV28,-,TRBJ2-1,CASSPDGGGYNEQFF,TGTGCCAGCAGCCCAGACGGTGGGGGTTACAATGAGCAGTTCTTC
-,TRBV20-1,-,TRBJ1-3,CSASIEQVGNTIYF,TGCAGTGCTAGTATCGAACAGGTTGGAAACACCATATATTTT
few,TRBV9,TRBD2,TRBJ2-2,CASRKRDRTGELFF,TGTGCCAGCAGGAAGCGGGATCGAACCGGGGAGCTGTTTTTT
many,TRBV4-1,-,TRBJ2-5,CASSQGLRAPWETQYF,TGCGCCAGCAGCCAAGGTCTGAGGGCCCCATGGGAGACCCAGTACTTC
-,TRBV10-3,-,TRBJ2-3,CAISESFGLNTDTQYF,TGTGCCATCAGTGAGTCTTTCGGACTTAACACAGATACGCAGTATTTT